This TCR beta chain derives from a study of T cells in Graves' hyperthyroidism and ophthalmopathy. Whole-study results and caveats: The majority of expanded thyroid clonotypes above 0.001 also appeared in blood.

This clonotype occurred a few times. Antigen specificity is unknown. What was amplified from RNA transcripts were TCR beta CDR3 regions. HTBI primers were the set used in a first-round RT-PCR of the TCR CDR3. TCRdb re-called the multiplex PCR reads through MiXCR, storing one row per CDR3 protein. The sample lists 730,000 or so distinct CDR3 sequences; 15% to 20% were seen once. CDR3 length: 15 amino acids. Germline V gene lookup returns CDR1 SEHNR and CDR2 FQNEAQ (reference sequence). Recently diagnosed hyperthyroidism of less than 2 months' duration affected patients aged 18 to 65. Each diagnosis was grounded in clinical symptoms, serum thyroxine and TRAb, thyroid ultrasound, and orbital computed tomography.

The chain joins TRBV7-9 to TRBJ2-6; TRBD1 matches at 7 bases. The sample comprised blood. This receptor was taken from a woman in her 50s with Graves' hyperthyroidism that later progressed to Graves' ophthalmopathy. The CDR3 is CDQHRGNSGANVLTF. CDR3 DNA sequence: TGTGACCAACACAGGGGCAACTCTGGGGCCAACGTCCTGACTTTC.